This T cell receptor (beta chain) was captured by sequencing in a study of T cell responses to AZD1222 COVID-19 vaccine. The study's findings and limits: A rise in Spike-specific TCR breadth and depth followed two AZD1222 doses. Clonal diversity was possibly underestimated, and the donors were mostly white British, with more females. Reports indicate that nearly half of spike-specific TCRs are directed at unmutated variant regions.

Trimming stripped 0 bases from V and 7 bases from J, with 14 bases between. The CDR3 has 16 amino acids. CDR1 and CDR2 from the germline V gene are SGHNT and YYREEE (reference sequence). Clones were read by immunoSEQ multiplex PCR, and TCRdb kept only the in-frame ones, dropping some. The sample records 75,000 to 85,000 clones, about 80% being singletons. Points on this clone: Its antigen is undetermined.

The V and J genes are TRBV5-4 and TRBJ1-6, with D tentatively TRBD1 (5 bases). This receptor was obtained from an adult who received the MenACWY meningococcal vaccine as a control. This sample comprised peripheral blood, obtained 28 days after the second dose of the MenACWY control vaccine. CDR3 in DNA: TGTGCCAGCAGCTTGGGGGGCGGGCAGTACAATTCACCCCTCCACTTT. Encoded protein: CASSLGGGQYNSPLHF.